The sequence of this TCR beta chain was determined in a study of blood T cell repertoires in COVID-19. The table came from immunoSEQ multiplex PCR; TCRdb's copy has only in-frame clones and leaves some out. The table includes fewer than 300,000 clones, approximately 81% detected once. CDR1 is SQVTM, CDR2 ANQGSEA, per germline. Losses at the gene ends were 3 bases for V and 6 bases for J; bases not matched to a gene: 11. The CDR3 is made up of 16 amino acids. The chain links TRBV29-1 to TRBJ2-2, with TRBD2 identical over 9 bases. Sequenced: peripheral blood. The origin of this receptor is a young woman with acute or convalescent COVID-19. The CDR3 protein is CSVEKGWREGAGELFF. The CDR3 region has the DNA TGCAGCGTTGAGAAGGGTTGGCGGGAGGGCGCCGGGGAGCTGTTTTTT.